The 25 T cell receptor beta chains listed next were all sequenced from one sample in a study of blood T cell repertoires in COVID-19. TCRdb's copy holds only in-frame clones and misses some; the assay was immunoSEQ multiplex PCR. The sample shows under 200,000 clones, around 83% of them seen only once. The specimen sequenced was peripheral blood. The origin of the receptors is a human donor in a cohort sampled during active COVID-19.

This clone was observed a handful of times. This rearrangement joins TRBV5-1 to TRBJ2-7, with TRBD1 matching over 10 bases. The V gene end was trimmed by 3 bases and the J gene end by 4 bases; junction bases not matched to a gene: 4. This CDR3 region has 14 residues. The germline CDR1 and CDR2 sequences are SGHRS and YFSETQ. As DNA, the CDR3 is TGCGCCAGCAGCTCTGGGGGACAGGGGTACGAGCAGTACTTC. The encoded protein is CASSSGGQGYEQYF.

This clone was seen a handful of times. The CDR3 region is CASSVTGGYAEAFF. The DNA for the CDR3 is TGCGCCAGCAGTGTTACAGGGGGATACGCTGAAGCTTTCTTT. V is TRBV5-1 and J is TRBJ1-1, with 8 bases that match TRBD1. Germline V CDR1 and CDR2: SGHRS, YFSETQ. The CDR3 spans 14 residues. The ends lost 5 bases at V and 6 bases at J; junction bases unmatched: 9.

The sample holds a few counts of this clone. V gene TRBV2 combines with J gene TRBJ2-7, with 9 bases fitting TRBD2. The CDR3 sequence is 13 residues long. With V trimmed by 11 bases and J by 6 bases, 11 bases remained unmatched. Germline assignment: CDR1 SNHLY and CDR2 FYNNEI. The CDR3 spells CAHTRAGGGEQYF. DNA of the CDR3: TGTGCCCACACTCGAGCGGGAGGAGGCGAGCAGTACTTC.

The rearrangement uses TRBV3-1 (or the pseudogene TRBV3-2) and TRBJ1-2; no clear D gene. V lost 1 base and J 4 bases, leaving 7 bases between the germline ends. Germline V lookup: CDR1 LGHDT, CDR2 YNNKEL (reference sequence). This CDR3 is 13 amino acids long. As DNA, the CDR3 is TGTGCCAGCAGCCAAGCGACAAGCTATGGCTACACCTTC. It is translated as CASSQATSYGYTF.

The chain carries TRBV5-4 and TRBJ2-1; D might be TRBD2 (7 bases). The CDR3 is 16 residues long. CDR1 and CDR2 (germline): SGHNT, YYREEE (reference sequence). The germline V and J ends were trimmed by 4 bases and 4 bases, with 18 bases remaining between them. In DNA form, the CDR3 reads TGTGCCAGCAGCCCGGCGGCGGGGGCCCTTTACAATGAGCAGTTCTTC. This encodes CASSPAAGALYNEQFF.

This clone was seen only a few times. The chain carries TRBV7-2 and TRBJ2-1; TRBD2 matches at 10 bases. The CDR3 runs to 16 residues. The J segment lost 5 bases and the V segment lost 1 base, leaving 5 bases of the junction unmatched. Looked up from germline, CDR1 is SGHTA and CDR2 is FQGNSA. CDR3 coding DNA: TGTGCCAGCAGCTTAGGTAGCGGGAGGTCCAACAATGAGCAGTTCTTC. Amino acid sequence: CASSLGSGRSNNEQFF. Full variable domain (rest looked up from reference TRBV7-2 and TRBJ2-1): GAGVSQSPSNKVTEKGKDVELRCDPISGHTALYWYRQSLGQGLEFLIYFQGNSAPDKSGLPSDRFSAERTGGSVSTLTIQRTQQEDSAVYLCASSLGSGRSNNEQFFGPGTRLTVL.

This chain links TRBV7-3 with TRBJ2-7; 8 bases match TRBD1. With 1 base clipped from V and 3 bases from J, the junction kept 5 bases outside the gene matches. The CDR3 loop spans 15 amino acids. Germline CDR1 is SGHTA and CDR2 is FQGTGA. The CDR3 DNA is TGTGCCAGCAGCTTAAGGCCGGGACAGGACTACGAGCAGTACTTC. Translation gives CASSLRPGQDYEQYF.

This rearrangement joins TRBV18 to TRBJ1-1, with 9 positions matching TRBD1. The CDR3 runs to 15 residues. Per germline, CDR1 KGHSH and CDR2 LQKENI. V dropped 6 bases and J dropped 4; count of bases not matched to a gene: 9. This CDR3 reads CASSPGQGSSTEAFF. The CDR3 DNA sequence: TGTGCCAGCTCTCCGGGACAGGGCTCAAGCACTGAAGCTTTCTTT. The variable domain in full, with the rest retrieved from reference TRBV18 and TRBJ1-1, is NAGVMQNPRHLVRRRGQEARLRCSPMKGHSHVYWYRQLPEEGLKFMVYLQKENIIDESGMPKERFSAEFPKEGPSILRIQQVVRGDSAAYFCASSPGQGSSTEAFFGQGTRLTVV.

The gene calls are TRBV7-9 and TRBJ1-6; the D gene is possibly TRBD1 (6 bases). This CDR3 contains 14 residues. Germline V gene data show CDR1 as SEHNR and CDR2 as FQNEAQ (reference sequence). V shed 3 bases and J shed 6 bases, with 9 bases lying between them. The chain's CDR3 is CASSLSRGNSPLHF. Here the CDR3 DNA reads TGTGCCAGCAGCTTGTCCAGGGGTAATTCACCCCTCCACTTT.

The CDR3 loop reads CATTGLGAYNEQFF. The CDR3 nucleotides read TGTGCCACCACTGGTCTGGGGGCTTACAATGAGCAGTTCTTC. V is TRBV19 and J is TRBJ2-1, with D possibly matching TRBD1 (6 bases). The CDR3 runs 14 residues. Trimming took off 10 bases at V and 4 bases at J, with 17 bases between the two ends. Germline V gene data show CDR1 as LNHDA and CDR2 as SQIVND (reference sequence).

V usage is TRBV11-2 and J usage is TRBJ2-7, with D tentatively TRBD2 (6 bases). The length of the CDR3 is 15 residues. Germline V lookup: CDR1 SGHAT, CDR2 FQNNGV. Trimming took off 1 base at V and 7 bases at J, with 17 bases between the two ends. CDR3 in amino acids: CASSLAWGGMWEQYF. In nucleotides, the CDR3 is TGTGCCAGCAGCTTAGCATGGGGCGGGATGTGGGAGCAGTACTTC.

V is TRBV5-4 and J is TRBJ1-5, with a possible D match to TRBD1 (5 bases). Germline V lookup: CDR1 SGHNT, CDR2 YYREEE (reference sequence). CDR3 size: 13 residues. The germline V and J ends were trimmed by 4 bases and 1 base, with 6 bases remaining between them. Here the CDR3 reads CASSGGSNQPQHF. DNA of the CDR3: TGTGCCAGCAGCGGGGGGAGCAATCAGCCCCAGCATTTT. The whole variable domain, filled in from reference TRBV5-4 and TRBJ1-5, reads ETGVTQSPTHLIKTRGQQVTLRCSSQSGHNTVSWYQQALGQGPQFIFQYYREEENGRGNFPPRFSGLQFPNYSSELNVNALELDDSALYLCASSGGSNQPQHFGDGTRLSIL.

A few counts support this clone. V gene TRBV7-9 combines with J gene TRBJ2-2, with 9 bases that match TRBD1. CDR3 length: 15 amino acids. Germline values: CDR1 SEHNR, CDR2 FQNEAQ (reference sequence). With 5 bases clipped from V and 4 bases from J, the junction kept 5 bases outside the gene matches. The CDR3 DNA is TGTGCCAGCAGCCCCGGGACAGGGTCCACCGGGGAGCTGTTTTTT. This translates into CASSPGTGSTGELFF. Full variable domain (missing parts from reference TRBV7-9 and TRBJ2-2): DTGVSQNPRHKITKRGQNVTFRCDPISEHNRLYWYRQTLGQGPEFLTYFQNEAQLEKSRLLSDRFSAERPKGSFSTLEIQRTEQGDSAMYLCASSPGTGSTGELFFGEGSRLTVL.

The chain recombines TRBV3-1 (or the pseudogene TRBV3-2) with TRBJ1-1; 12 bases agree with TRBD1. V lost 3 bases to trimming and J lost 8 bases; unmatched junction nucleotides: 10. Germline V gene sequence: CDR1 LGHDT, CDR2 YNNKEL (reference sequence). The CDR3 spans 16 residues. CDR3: CASSHFSGTGGSEAFF. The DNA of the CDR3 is TGTGCCAGCAGCCATTTCTCCGGGACAGGGGGCTCGGAAGCTTTCTTT.

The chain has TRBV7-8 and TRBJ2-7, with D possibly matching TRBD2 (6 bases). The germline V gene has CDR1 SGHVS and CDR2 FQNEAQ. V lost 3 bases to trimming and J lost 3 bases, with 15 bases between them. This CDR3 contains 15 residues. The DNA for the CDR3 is TGTGCCAGCAGCTTGGGTAGCGGCCAGATCTACGAGCAGTACTTC. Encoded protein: CASSLGSGQIYEQYF.

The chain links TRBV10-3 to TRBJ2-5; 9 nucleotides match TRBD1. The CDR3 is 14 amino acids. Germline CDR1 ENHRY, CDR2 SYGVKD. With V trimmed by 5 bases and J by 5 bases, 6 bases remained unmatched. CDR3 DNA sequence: TGTGCCATCAGTCTACAGGGGGCGCGGGAGACCCAGTACTTC. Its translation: CAISLQGARETQYF.

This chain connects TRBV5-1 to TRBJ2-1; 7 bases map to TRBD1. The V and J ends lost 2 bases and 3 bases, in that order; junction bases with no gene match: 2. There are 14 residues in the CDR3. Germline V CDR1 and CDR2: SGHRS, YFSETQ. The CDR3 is CASSFGTVYNEQFF. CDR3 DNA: TGCGCCAGCAGCTTCGGGACAGTCTACAATGAGCAGTTCTTC.

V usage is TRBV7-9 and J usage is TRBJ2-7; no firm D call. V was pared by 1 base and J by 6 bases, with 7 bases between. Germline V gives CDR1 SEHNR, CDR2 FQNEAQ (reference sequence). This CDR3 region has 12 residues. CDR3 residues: CASSLDAREQYF. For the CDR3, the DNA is TGTGCCAGCAGCTTAGACGCGCGCGAGCAGTACTTC.

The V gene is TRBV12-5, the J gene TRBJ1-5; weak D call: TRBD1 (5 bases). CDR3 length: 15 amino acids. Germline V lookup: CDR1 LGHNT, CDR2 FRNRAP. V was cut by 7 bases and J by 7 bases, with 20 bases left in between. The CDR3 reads CASAHRKGIRQPQHF. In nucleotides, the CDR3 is TGTGCTAGTGCTCACAGGAAAGGGATACGGCAGCCCCAGCATTTT.

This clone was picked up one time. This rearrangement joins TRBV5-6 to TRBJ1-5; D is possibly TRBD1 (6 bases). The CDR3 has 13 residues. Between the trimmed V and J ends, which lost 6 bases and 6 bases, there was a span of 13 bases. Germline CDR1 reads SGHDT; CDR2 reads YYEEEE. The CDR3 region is CASTNRAGQPQHF. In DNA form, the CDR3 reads TGTGCCAGCACCAACAGGGCCGGTCAGCCCCAGCATTTT.

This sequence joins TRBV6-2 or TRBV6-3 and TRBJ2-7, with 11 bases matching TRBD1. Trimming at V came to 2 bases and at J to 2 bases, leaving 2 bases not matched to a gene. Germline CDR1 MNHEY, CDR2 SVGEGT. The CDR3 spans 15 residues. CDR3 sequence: CASSYGQGATYEQYF. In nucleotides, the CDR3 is TGTGCCAGCAGTTACGGACAGGGGGCAACCTACGAGCAGTACTTC.

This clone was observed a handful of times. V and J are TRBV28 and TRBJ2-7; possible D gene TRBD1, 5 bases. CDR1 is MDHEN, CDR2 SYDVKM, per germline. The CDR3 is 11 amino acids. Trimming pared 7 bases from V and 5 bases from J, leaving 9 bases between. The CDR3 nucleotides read TGTGCCAGCAACAGGTACCACGAGCAGTACTTC. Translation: CASNRYHEQYF.

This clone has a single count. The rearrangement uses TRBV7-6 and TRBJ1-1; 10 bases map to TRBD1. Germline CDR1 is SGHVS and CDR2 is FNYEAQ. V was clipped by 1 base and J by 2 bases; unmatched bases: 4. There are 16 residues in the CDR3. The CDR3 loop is CASSLVGQGINTEAFF. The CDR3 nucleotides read TGTGCCAGCAGCTTAGTGGGACAGGGGATTAACACTGAAGCTTTCTTT.

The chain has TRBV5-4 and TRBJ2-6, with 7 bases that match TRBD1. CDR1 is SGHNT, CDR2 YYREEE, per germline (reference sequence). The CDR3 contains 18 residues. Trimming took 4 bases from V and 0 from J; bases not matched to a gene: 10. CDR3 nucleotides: TGTGCCAGCAGCGACCGGGACAGTCTCCTCTCTGGGGCCAACGTCCTGACTTTC. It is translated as CASSDRDSLLSGANVLTF. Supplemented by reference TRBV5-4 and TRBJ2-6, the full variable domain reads ETGVTQSPTHLIKTRGQQVTLRCSSQSGHNTVSWYQQALGQGPQFIFQYYREEENGRGNFPPRFSGLQFPNYSSELNVNALELDDSALYLCASSDRDSLLSGANVLTFGAGSRLTVL.

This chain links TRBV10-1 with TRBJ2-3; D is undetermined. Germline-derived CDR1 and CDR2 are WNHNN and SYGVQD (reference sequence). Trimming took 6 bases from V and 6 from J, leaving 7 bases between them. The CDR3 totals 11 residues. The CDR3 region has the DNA TGCGCCAGCAGCAACGGGGATACGCAGTATTTT. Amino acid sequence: CASSNGDTQYF.